The rows below give T cell receptor beta chains drawn from one sample of a study of PD-L1 blockade in urothelial cancer. The method was immunoSEQ multiplex PCR; TCRdb's version includes in-frame clones alone and lacks a portion of them. The sample shows tens of thousands of clones, approximately 78% of them seen only once. The sample consisted of PBMCs, taken around atezolizumab (anti-PD-L1) treatment. Source of these receptors: a man between 65 and 85 years old with urothelial cancer. CDR3s include the opening cysteine and the closing phenylalanine or tryptophan. The order of the fields is J gene, D gene, CDR3 length, clone size, V gene, CDR3 DNA, CDR3 protein. The D gene is left open where the match is weak. Only part of the rows carry a size: once, few, many, or a class if the clone is expanded.

TRBJ2-3 NA 14 NA TRBV29-1 TGCAGCGTACCCACTAGCTCTAGCACAGATACGCAGTATTTT CSVPTSSSTDTQYF
TRBJ2-1 NA 15 once TRBV6-5 TGTGCCAGCAGTTACTCGCAGGGGGGTTACAATGAGCAGTTCTTC CASSYSQGGYNEQFF
TRBJ2-1 NA 13 NA TRBV27 TGTGCCAGCAGCCCCTACTCCTACAATGAGCAGTTCTTC CASSPYSYNEQFF
TRBJ1-2 NA 14 few TRBV7-9 TGTGCCAGCAGCACCTCCCGGGTACTCTATGGCTACACCTTC CASSTSRVLYGYTF
TRBJ2-7 NA 15 NA TRBV2 TGTGCCAGCAGTGAATTTCTAGCTGGGGAGGACGAGCAGTACTTC CASSEFLAGEDEQYF
TRBJ2-4 NA 13 once TRBV27 TGTGCCAGCAGTCCCCTCGGGGAAAACATTCAGTACTTC CASSPLGENIQYF
TRBJ1-2 NA 16 NA TRBV28 TGTGCCAGCAGCCCCGGGGGAAGACAAGGATCTGGTGGCTACACCTTC CASSPGGRQGSGGYTF
TRBJ2-1 TRBD2 16 NA TRBV10-3 TGTGCCATCAGTGAGGGGGCTAGCGGGAGCTACAATGAGCAGTTCTTC CAISEGASGSYNEQFF
TRBJ1-5 NA 15 NA TRBV4-3 TGCGCCAGCAGCCCGGGGGTAACGATCAATCAGCCCCAGCATTTT CASSPGVTINQPQHF
TRBJ1-1 TRBD1 15 once TRBV29-1 TGCAGCGTCCGGGACAGGATCCACTTAGATACTGAAGCTTTCTTT CSVRDRIHLDTEAFF
TRBJ2-1 TRBD2 15 NA TRBV18 TGTGCCAGCTCTCCGAAGCGGGGGGGAAGCAATGAGCAGTTCTTC CASSPKRGGSNEQFF
TRBJ2-1 NA 14 NA TRBV5-6 TGTGCCAGCAGCTCCGAGGGCCCATACAATGAGCAGTTCTTC CASSSEGPYNEQFF
TRBJ2-1 TRBD2 15 NA TRBV27 TGTGCCAGCAGTCTAGCGGGAGGGCCTATCTATGAGCAGTTCTTC CASSLAGGPIYEQFF
TRBJ2-7 NA 14 once TRBV4-1 TGCGCCAGCAGCCAAGATCCCATCGAGGAAAGAAAGTACTTC CASSQDPIEERKYF
TRBJ2-3 NA 15 NA TRBV5-1 TGCGCCAGCAGCGCCGACGGAGGCTACACAGATACGCAGTATTTT CASSADGGYTDTQYF
TRBJ2-5 TRBD2 15 many TRBV9 TGTGCCAGCAGCGTAGAACGGGAGCGGGGGGAGACCCAGTACTTC CASSVERERGETQYF
TRBJ2-3 NA 19 NA TRBV2 TGTGCCAGCACCTTAGGGGATTCCCCCTTCGGAGGGTTCGCAGATACGCAGTATTTT CASTLGDSPFGGFADTQYF
TRBJ2-3 TRBD2 16 NA TRBV11-2 TGTGCCAGCAGCTTCTCGGGAGCGGGAGATGGAGATACGCAGTATTTT CASSFSGAGDGDTQYF
TRBJ2-1 NA 15 NA TRBV15 TGTGCCACCAGCAGAGATAGTCCAGCGTCCAATGAGCAGTTCTTC CATSRDSPASNEQFF
TRBJ2-7 TRBD1 15 NA TRBV19 TGTGCCAGCTGCGAAGGAACGGGACAGAACTACGAGCAGTACTTC CASCEGTGQNYEQYF
TRBJ2-7 NA 18 NA TRBV27 TGTGCCAGCAGTTTAAACCCTCCGGAGATGGCGTCAAACTACGAGCAGTACTTC CASSLNPPEMASNYEQYF
TRBJ2-7 NA 13 NA TRBV5-1 TGCGCCAGCAGCTTCTCGACTGGCTACGAGCAGTACTTC CASSFSTGYEQYF
TRBJ1-2 TRBD1 16 NA TRBV30 TGTGCCTGGAGTGCAACCGGGACAGGGGGCTCCTATGGCTACACCTTC CAWSATGTGGSYGYTF
TRBJ2-3 TRBD2 15 NA TRBV7-8 TGTGCCAGCAGCTTAACGGGGGGAGTCTTGAATACGCAGTATTTT CASSLTGGVLNTQYF
TRBJ1-1 TRBD1 14 NA TRBV4-1 TGCGCCAGCAGCCAAGATCAGGGGGCAGGTGAAGCTTTCTTT CASSQDQGAGEAFF
TRBJ1-2 NA 15 NA TRBV4-2 TGTGCCAGCAGCCAAGAGCTTCGCCAGGTCTATGGCTACACCTTC CASSQELRQVYGYTF
TRBJ1-5 NA 15 NA TRBV4-3 TGCGCCAGCAGCCAAGACGGGGGGGTGGGTCAGCCCCAGCATTTT CASSQDGGVGQPQHF
TRBJ2-1 TRBD2 16 NA TRBV6-1 TGTGCCAGCAGTGTCGTAGCGGGGCAGGGGAACAATGAGCAGTTCTTC CASSVVAGQGNNEQFF
TRBJ1-4 NA 15 NA TRBV4-1 TGCGCCAGCAGCCCCTCCGGGGGAACTAATGAAAAACTGTTTTTT CASSPSGGTNEKLFF
TRBJ1-4 NA 13 NA TRBV7-3 TGTGCCAGCAGCTTAGGACGGGGTGAAAAACTGTTTTTT CASSLGRGEKLFF
TRBJ2-2 NA 15 once TRBV4-3 TGCGCCAGCAGCCAAGCGCTGGGGGCCACCGGGGAGCTGTTTTTT CASSQALGATGELFF